A single sample gave rise to the 23 T cell receptor beta chains below, sequenced in a study of vaccination and CD4 T cells after COVID-19. Treatment of the sample: roughly 11-day PBMC culture with coronavirus spike peptide pools or control peptides (ViraFEST assay). An Oncomine TCR Beta short-read assay was used to sequence the DNA from cultured CD4+ T cells. TCRdb fed the PCR reads into MiXCR, producing one record per CDR3 protein. The sample carries about 14,000 distinct CDR3 sequences, around 50% recorded once. Their antigen targets remain unknown. The source was CD4+ T cells from blood, cultured in vitro, collected before SARS-CoV-2 vaccination. These receptors all stem from a human donor who had recovered from COVID-19.

The chain employs TRBV6-5 and TRBJ2-2; 7 bases map to TRBD1. Germline V lookup: CDR1 MNHEY, CDR2 SVGAGI. V was pared by 2 bases and J by 6 bases, with 6 bases of the junction left unmatched. This CDR3 is built from 15 residues. The CDR3, as DNA: TGTGCCAGCAGTTACCCAGTACAGGGGTCCGGGGAGCTGTTTTTT. Translation gives CASSYPVQGSGELFF.

The chain recombines TRBV20-1 with TRBJ1-3; D remains ambiguous. Trimming cost V 7 bases and J 0 bases, with 16 bases left between them. Germline values: CDR1 DFQATT, CDR2 SNEGSKA (reference sequence). This CDR3 region has 15 residues. CDR3 coding DNA: TGCAGTGTACGACGAATGGGGAACTCTGGAAACACCATATATTTT. Protein: CSVRRMGNSGNTIYF.

This clonotype was detected a few times. The CDR3 reads CASSERPGAYEQYF. CDR3 nucleotide sequence: TGTGCCAGCAGTGAACGCCCAGGGGCCTACGAGCAGTACTTC. The rearrangement links TRBV6-1 to TRBJ2-7, with D tentatively TRBD1 (6 bases). The germline gives CDR1 MNHNS, CDR2 SASEGT. V lost 2 bases to trimming and J lost 2 bases, with 10 bases between them. This CDR3 region has 14 residues.

This clonotype was seen more than once but under ten times. The chain is built from TRBV6-5 and TRBJ1-2; 8 nucleotides align to TRBD1. Germline V gives CDR1 MNHEY, CDR2 SVGAGI. The CDR3 totals 15 residues. V was clipped by 4 bases and J by 4 bases; unmatched bases: 8. The CDR3 sequence: CASSSTRGRIYGYTF. The CDR3 DNA follows: TGTGCCAGCAGTTCCACCAGGGGGCGCATCTATGGCTACACCTTC.

In the case of this clonotype: A read error may produce the germline difference seen at one junction end. J is TRBJ1-5 and V is TRBV4-1; possible D gene TRBD1, 5 bases. The CDR3 sequence is 15 residues long. Germline CDR1 is MGHRA and CDR2 is YSYEKL. The CDR3 region has the DNA TGCGCCAGCAGCCAATTTCGGACAAGCATTCAGCCCCAGCATTTT. Protein product: CASSQFRTSIQPQHF.

The V gene is TRBV10-3, the J gene TRBJ2-1; 8 positions agree with TRBD2. This CDR3 is 16 amino acids long. The germline V gene has CDR1 ENHRY and CDR2 SYGVKD. The V gene end was trimmed by 6 bases and the J gene end by 3 bases; junction bases not matched to a gene: 10. CDR3: CAIREGLSGVYNEQFF. CDR3 bases: TGTGCCATCAGGGAGGGCCTTAGCGGGGTCTACAATGAGCAGTTCTTC.

J is TRBJ2-5 and V is TRBV6-1, with 15 nucleotides matching TRBD2. The germline CDR1 and CDR2 sequences are MNHNS and SASEGT. The trim removed 6 bases at V and 5 bases at J, leaving 7 bases unmatched. This CDR3 spans 16 amino acids. This chain's CDR3 is CASSRGLAGGRETQYF. CDR3 coding DNA: TGTGCCAGCAGCCGGGGACTAGCGGGGGGCAGGGAGACCCAGTACTTC.

The chain couples TRBV6-1 to TRBJ2-5, with D unresolved. V lost 8 bases and J lost 0, with 7 bases in between. Germline V gene sequence: CDR1 MNHNS, CDR2 SASEGT. There are 12 residues in the CDR3. CDR3 in DNA: TGTGCCAGCGGAGAGTACCAAGAGACCCAGTACTTC. Its protein product is CASGEYQETQYF.

The rearrangement joins TRBV6-1 to TRBJ1-3, with 7 bases that match TRBD1. V lost 6 bases to trimming and J lost 2 bases; unmatched junction nucleotides: 4. The CDR3 runs to 14 residues. Germline assignment: CDR1 MNHNS and CDR2 SASEGT. DNA for the CDR3: TGTGCCAGCAGCTCTGACAGGGCTGGAAACACCATATATTTT. It codes for CASSSDRAGNTIYF.

The V and J genes are TRBV6-5 and TRBJ1-5; D is undetermined. In germline, CDR1 is MNHEY, CDR2 SVGAGI. Trimming removed 0 bases from V and 5 bases from J, with 14 bases in between. The CDR3 consists of 16 residues. The CDR3 DNA reads as TGTGCCAGCAGTTACTCCCGGGGTCGGATGGATCAGCCCCAGCATTTT. Translating gives CASSYSRGRMDQPQHF.

This clonotype was found a few times. The rearrangement links TRBV20-1 to TRBJ2-3; 14 bases fit TRBD2. The CDR3 runs 18 residues. Germline lookup yields CDR1 DFQATT and CDR2 SNEGSKA (reference sequence). The V and J ends lost 6 bases and 1 base, in that order; junction bases with no gene match: 12. CDR3 coding DNA: TGCAGTGCCACCGGACTAGCGGGAGGAGGTGTGGGCACAGATACGCAGTATTTT. Protein product: CSATGLAGGGVGTDTQYF.

The rearrangement joins TRBV19 to TRBJ2-7; D might be TRBD2 (6 bases). CDR1 and CDR2 (germline): LNHDA, SQIVND (reference sequence). The V end lost 5 bases, the J end lost 3 bases, and 20 bases lay between the germline ends. This CDR3 comprises 16 residues. CDR3 sequence (DNA): TGTGCCAGTAGTGGCCTGCGTGCGGCGGGGTACTACGAGCAGTACTTC. Protein product: CASSGLRAAGYYEQYF.

This clonotype was observed once. The chain has TRBV5-4 and TRBJ1-2; 8 nucleotides line up with TRBD1. The junction had 7 bases not matched to a gene; V was cut back by 2 bases and J by 4 bases. The germline V gene has CDR1 SGHNT and CDR2 YYREEE (reference sequence). This CDR3 has 15 amino acids. The CDR3 nucleotides read TGTGCCAGCAGCTTTTCACGGACAGGGCCCTATGGCTACACCTTC. Protein sequence: CASSFSRTGPYGYTF.

The V gene is TRBV6-5, the J gene TRBJ1-2; no clear D gene. The germline V and J ends were trimmed by 2 bases and 3 bases, with 13 bases remaining between them. CDR3 length: 15 amino acids. Germline lookup yields CDR1 MNHEY and CDR2 SVGAGI. CDR3 in amino acids: CASSYEGWSDYGYTF. CDR3 bases: TGTGCCAGCAGTTACGAGGGTTGGTCGGACTATGGCTACACCTTC.

V and J are TRBV7-8 and TRBJ1-4, with D maybe TRBD1 (5 bases). V shed 0 bases and J shed 4 bases, with 12 bases lying between them. This CDR3 is built from 16 residues. CDR1 and CDR2 (germline): SGHVS, FQNEAQ. CDR3 DNA: TGTGCCAGCAGCTTAGCAAGGGGCGGTCGTAATGAAAAACTGTTTTTT. The encoded protein is CASSLARGGRNEKLFF.

The table lists this clonotype with a count of one. This chain uses TRBV28 with TRBJ2-5; the D gene is possibly TRBD2 (6 bases). V lost 5 bases to trimming and J lost 5 bases, with 18 bases between them. There are 15 residues in the CDR3. From germline, CDR1 is MDHEN and CDR2 SYDVKM. CDR3 DNA: TGTGCCAGCAGTCCTAGGGGTTCTGGGAGGGAGACCCAGTACTTC. It yields the protein CASSPRGSGRETQYF.

This sequence joins TRBV20-1 and TRBJ2-6, with D tentatively TRBD1 (5 bases). CDR1 and CDR2 (germline): DFQATT, SNEGSKA (reference sequence). The CDR3 has 15 residues. The V end lost 3 bases, the J end lost 0 bases, and 9 bases lay between the germline ends. The CDR3 DNA is TGCAGTGCTAGGCAGGGTAGCTCTGGGGCCAACGTCCTGACTTTC. Translating gives CSARQGSSGANVLTF.

The table lists this clonotype with a few counts. V gene TRBV7-9 combines with J gene TRBJ1-1; the D is unclear. The germline V gene encodes CDR1 SEHNR and CDR2 FQNEAQ (reference sequence). This CDR3 region has 15 residues. Trimming cost V 2 bases and J 5 bases, with 15 bases left between them. The CDR3 bases are TGTGCCAGCAGCTTAACTACCGGGATCGTAACTGAAGCTTTCTTT. Translating gives CASSLTTGIVTEAFF.

This clonotype was picked up a small number of times. This chain links TRBV24-1 with TRBJ1-1; tentatively, D is TRBD1 (5 bases). Germline V gives CDR1 KGHDR, CDR2 SFDVKD. The V end was cut by 7 bases, the J end by 7 bases, with 12 bases between. The CDR3 extends over 12 amino acids. CDR3 sequence (DNA): TGTGCCACCAGGGGGGACGGGTATGAAGCTTTCTTT. Translation: CATRGDGYEAFF.

V and J are TRBV28 and TRBJ2-2; tentatively, D is TRBD1 (8 bases). The germline V gene has CDR1 MDHEN and CDR2 SYDVKM. Trimming cost V 2 bases and J 5 bases, with 15 bases left between them. The length of the CDR3 is 16 residues. For the CDR3, the DNA is TGTGCCAGCAGTTTACACAGGGGGGGATTAACCGGGGAGCTGTTTTTT. As protein: CASSLHRGGLTGELFF. Full variable domain (remainder filled in from reference TRBV28 and TRBJ2-2): DVKVTQSSRYLVKRTGEKVFLECVQDMDHENMFWYRQDPGLGLRLIYFSYDVKMKEKGDIPEGYSVSREKKERFSLILESASTNQTSMYLCASSLHRGGLTGELFFGEGSRLTVL.

CDR3 nucleotide sequence: TGTGCCATCAGTGGGGACAGGGGGCAATATGGCTACACCTTC. It translates to CAISGDRGQYGYTF. The rearrangement uses TRBV10-3 and TRBJ1-2; 12 nucleotides match TRBD1. The V gene's germline CDR1 is ENHRY and CDR2 SYGVKD. V gave up 4 bases and J gave up 5 bases; unmatched junction bases: 2. This CDR3 region has 14 residues.

J is TRBJ2-3 and V is TRBV5-1; D remains unclear. Looked up from germline, CDR1 is SGHRS and CDR2 is YFSETQ. The germline V and J ends were trimmed by 0 bases and 2 bases, with 13 bases remaining between them. The CDR3 sequence is 16 residues long. In DNA, the CDR3 is TGCGCCAGCAGCTTGGCCGTTGACACAACCACAGATACGCAGTATTTT. Translated: CASSLAVDTTTDTQYF.

This clonotype came up a few times. V gene TRBV20-1 combines with J gene TRBJ1-1; no firm D call. The length of the CDR3 is 11 residues. Trimming took off 2 bases at V and 6 bases at J, with 7 bases between the two ends. The germline gives CDR1 DFQATT, CDR2 SNEGSKA (reference sequence). The CDR3 region has the DNA TGCAGTGCTAGACGGGCGTCTGAAGCTTTCTTT. This sequence encodes CSARRASEAFF.